Shown below are 25 T cell receptor beta chains from a single sample sequenced in a study of PD-1 blockade in mismatch repair-deficient tumors. Sequencing was performed with immunoSEQ multiplex PCR; in TCRdb, only in-frame clones are kept and a portion is missing. The repertoire holds some 49,000 clones, with approximately 80% as singletons. The sequencing here drew on PBMCs, taken before pembrolizumab treatment. These receptors were obtained from an adult with mismatch repair-deficient cancer.

The genes are TRBV27 and TRBJ2-7, with TRBD2 identical over 14 bases. The junction had 6 bases not matched to a gene; V was cut back by 5 bases and J by 3 bases. Per the germline V gene, CDR1 is MNHEY and CDR2 is SMNVEV (reference sequence). This CDR3 comprises 16 residues. The CDR3 reads CASSAQGTSGSYEQYF. In DNA, the CDR3 is TGTGCCAGCAGTGCCCAAGGGACTAGCGGGAGCTACGAGCAGTACTTC.

CDR3 in DNA: TGTGCCAGCAGCTTAGGGTATACGGACACTGAAGCTTTCTTT. Translating gives CASSLGYTDTEAFF. This chain uses TRBV11-1 with TRBJ1-1, with D hard to call. This CDR3 spans 14 amino acids. In germline, CDR1 is SGHAT, CDR2 FQDESV (reference sequence). Trimming took off 1 base at V and 3 bases at J, with 9 bases between the two ends.

The V call is TRBV4-1, the J call TRBJ1-2; D unresolved. CDR3 length: 15 amino acids. Germline V gene sequence: CDR1 MGHRA, CDR2 YSYEKL. V was clipped by 0 bases and J by 2 bases, with 10 bases between them. The CDR3 DNA reads TGCGCCAGCAGCCAAGAAGTAGCATTAAACTATGGCTACACCTTC. It encodes CASSQEVALNYGYTF.

This sequence joins TRBV27 and TRBJ2-1, with 10 bases aligning to TRBD2. Germline trimming cut 4 bases from V and 5 bases from J; bases unmatched to any gene: 5. Germline V lookup: CDR1 MNHEY, CDR2 SMNVEV (reference sequence). The CDR3 loop spans 15 amino acids. The CDR3 coding sequence is TGTGCCAGCAGTTCTCCAGGACTAGCGGACAATGAGCAGTTCTTC. This codes for CASSSPGLADNEQFF.

The rearrangement uses TRBV30 and TRBJ1-5; D may be TRBD1 (5 bases). CDR1 and CDR2 (germline): GTSNPN, SVGIG (reference sequence). This CDR3 region has 16 residues. The V and J ends lost 0 bases and 6 bases respectively, with 18 bases between them. This chain's CDR3 is CAWSVRGQGRFQPQHF. The DNA for the CDR3 is TGTGCCTGGAGTGTAAGAGGTCAGGGAAGGTTTCAGCCCCAGCATTTT.

In this sample, this clone turned up a few times. This sequence joins TRBV25-1 and TRBJ1-2, with D possibly TRBD1 on 6 matching bases. The CDR3 runs 10 residues. V was trimmed by 6 bases and J by 14 bases, leaving 13 bases between them. Germline CDR1 reads MGHDK; CDR2 reads SYGVNS. CDR3 amino acids: CASRDSVWTF. DNA of the CDR3: TGTGCCAGCAGGGACAGTGTGTGGACCTTC.

The chain is built from TRBV7-3 and TRBJ2-3; no definite D call. CDR1 is SGHTA, CDR2 FQGTGA, per germline. The CDR3 consists of 16 residues. The ends were cut back, 1 base at V and 1 base at J, with 12 bases in the middle. In DNA, the CDR3 is TGTGCCAGCAGCTTAAACGGCCCGACGGGCACAGATACGCAGTATTTT. It codes for CASSLNGPTGTDTQYF.

The V call is TRBV5-1, the J call TRBJ1-4, with 7 bases lining up with TRBD1. The CDR3 covers 14 residues. Looked up from germline, CDR1 is SGHRS and CDR2 is YFSETQ. Trimming cost V 0 bases and J 7 bases; bases outside gene matches: 3. The CDR3 here is CASSLGQGSEKLFF. In DNA form, the CDR3 reads TGCGCCAGCAGCTTGGGACAGGGAAGTGAAAAACTGTTTTTT.

The chain combines TRBV14 with TRBJ1-4, with D uncertain. Trimming removed 2 bases from V and 0 bases from J, with 7 bases in between. The germline CDR1 and CDR2 sequences are SGHDN and FVKESK. The CDR3 has 15 amino acids. DNA for the CDR3: TGTGCCAGCAGCCAACAATATGCAACTAATGAAAAACTGTTTTTT. As protein: CASSQQYATNEKLFF.

The chain links TRBV7-2 to TRBJ1-1; possible D gene TRBD1, 6 bases. Trimming stripped 5 bases from V and 0 bases from J, with 19 bases between. The CDR3 extends over 17 amino acids. Germline-derived CDR1 and CDR2 are SGHTA and FQGNSA. The CDR3 sequence: CASSRGLRTAMNTEAFF. The CDR3 nucleotides are TGTGCCAGCAGCCGCGGACTAAGGACAGCCATGAACACTGAAGCTTTCTTT.

Concerning this clone itself: The junction departs from germline at one end; a sequencing error may be responsible. CDR3 sequence (DNA): TGTGCCAGCAGCATAGCGGGAGGAAGTACAGATACGCAGTATTTT. Translated, it gives CASSIAGGSTDTQYF. The chain recombines TRBV7-2 with TRBJ2-3, with 10 bases aligning to TRBD2. Germline CDR1 is SGHTA and CDR2 is FQGNSA. The CDR3 runs 15 residues.

CDR3 nucleotide sequence: TGTGCCGCAAACCCAGGGGCTAACTATGGCTACACCTTC. Its translation: CAANPGANYGYTF. The rearrangement joins TRBV6-1 to TRBJ1-2; D is perhaps TRBD1 (6 bases). Looked up from germline, CDR1 is MNHNS and CDR2 is SASEGT. There are 13 residues in the CDR3. V lost 11 bases, J lost 0 bases, and 13 bases lay in between.

V gene TRBV7-3 combines with J gene TRBJ2-3; the D gene is possibly TRBD1 (5 bases). CDR1 and CDR2 (germline): SGHTA, FQGTGA. The CDR3 sequence is 15 residues long. V was trimmed by 2 bases and J by 2 bases, leaving 11 bases between them. The CDR3 spells CASSLHQGPTDTQYF. DNA for the CDR3: TGTGCCAGCAGCTTACATCAGGGCCCCACAGATACGCAGTATTTT.

This chain joins TRBV27 and TRBJ2-7; no clear D. V lost 5 bases and J lost 7, with 18 bases in between. Germline CDR1 reads MNHEY; CDR2 reads SMNVEV (reference sequence). The CDR3 is 14 residues long. The CDR3 sequence: CASSTRLNLWEQYF. For the CDR3, the DNA is TGTGCCAGCAGTACGAGACTGAACCTATGGGAGCAGTACTTC.

The gene calls are TRBV5-1 and TRBJ2-1; 8 bases match TRBD1. V shed 4 bases, J shed 6 bases, and the junction held 9 bases outside the gene matches. Germline V CDR1 and CDR2: SGHRS, YFSETQ. The CDR3 consists of 15 residues. The CDR3 nucleotides are TGCGCCAGCAGCCTGGGGGGACAGGTCAGCAATGAGCAGTTCTTC. Translation gives CASSLGGQVSNEQFF.

Written as DNA, the CDR3 is TGTGCCAGCTCACCTACAGCGGGTGGAAACACCATATATTTT. Amino acids: CASSPTAGGNTIYF. The V call is TRBV18, the J call TRBJ1-3; D call uncertain. Trimming shortened V by 3 bases and J by 3 bases, and 9 bases separated the two germline ends. The CDR3 totals 14 residues. Germline V lookup: CDR1 KGHSH, CDR2 LQKENI.

The chain employs TRBV19 and TRBJ2-1; TRBD2 aligns across 10 bases. V dropped 5 bases and J dropped 5; count of bases not matched to a gene: 6. The CDR3 spans 15 residues. Germline CDR1 LNHDA, CDR2 SQIVND (reference sequence). Here the CDR3 DNA reads TGTGCCAGTAGTGAAATAGCGGGAGGCGACAATGAGCAGTTCTTC. Protein sequence: CASSEIAGGDNEQFF.

V and J are TRBV18 and TRBJ2-7; D assignment may be TRBD1 or TRBD2 (5 bases each). The CDR3 loop spans 16 amino acids. V was shortened by 3 bases and J by 1 base, with 16 bases between the two germline ends. Germline lookup yields CDR1 KGHSH and CDR2 LQKENI. The CDR3 here is CASSPPTGPSSYEQYF. In DNA, the CDR3 is TGTGCCAGCTCACCTCCGACGGGACCATCATCCTACGAGCAGTACTTC.

This chain uses TRBV18 with TRBJ2-3; D remains ambiguous. V lost 2 bases and J 0 bases, leaving 6 bases between the germline ends. Germline CDR1 and CDR2: KGHSH and LQKENI. This CDR3 contains 14 residues. The CDR3 spells CASSPVSSTDTQYF. The CDR3 coding sequence is TGTGCCAGCTCACCAGTATCTAGCACAGATACGCAGTATTTT.

This chain links TRBV5-4 with TRBJ2-7; 7 bases are a match to TRBD2. Unmatched junction bases numbered 8, after V lost 4 bases and J lost 4 bases. The CDR3 spans 14 residues. Germline V CDR1 and CDR2: SGHNT, YYREEE (reference sequence). The CDR3: CASSRGSTDYEQYF. The CDR3 coding sequence is TGTGCCAGCAGCCGCGGGAGTACGGATTACGAGCAGTACTTC.

CDR3 region: CSVQGVRTDTQYF. DNA of the CDR3: TGCAGCGTTCAAGGGGTCCGCACAGATACGCAGTATTTT. This chain connects TRBV29-1 to TRBJ2-3, with D perhaps matching TRBD1 (5 bases). The CDR3 consists of 13 residues. Trimming took off 5 bases at V and 1 base at J, with 10 bases between the two ends. The germline CDR1 and CDR2 sequences are SQVTM and ANQGSEA.

V gene TRBV7-2 combines with J gene TRBJ2-1; 11 bases fit TRBD2. The V gene's germline CDR1 is SGHTA and CDR2 FQGNSA. The CDR3 runs 16 residues. Trimming took 1 base from V and 6 from J; bases not matched to a gene: 5. For the CDR3, the DNA is TGTGCCAGCAGCTTAGAGGGTACTAGCGGGAGCAATGAGCAGTTCTTC. Translating it yields CASSLEGTSGSNEQFF.

The J gene is TRBJ2-4, the V gene TRBV2; D uncertain. The germline V gene encodes CDR1 SNHLY and CDR2 FYNNEI. Trimming removed 2 bases from V and 5 bases from J, with 4 bases in between. The length of the CDR3 is 12 residues. For the CDR3, the DNA is TGTGCCAGCAGTGAATATGAAAACATTCAGTACTTC. It codes for CASSEYENIQYF.

The chain joins TRBV4-1 to TRBJ2-7, with TRBD2 identical over 9 bases. The V and J ends lost 1 base and 1 base, in that order; junction bases with no gene match: 8. Germline-derived CDR1 and CDR2 are MGHRA and YSYEKL. The CDR3 covers 17 residues. The CDR3 here is CASSQVHGSGRSYEQYF. The CDR3 DNA follows: TGCGCCAGCAGCCAAGTCCATGGGAGCGGGAGGTCCTACGAGCAGTACTTC.

The V gene is TRBV4-3, the J gene TRBJ2-2, with TRBD2 matching 9 bases. With V trimmed by 0 bases and J by 6 bases, 5 bases remained unmatched. This CDR3 has 16 amino acids. CDR1 LGHNA and CDR2 YSLEER come from the germline V gene. The CDR3 DNA follows: TGCGCCAGCAGCCAAGAGGCGGGAGGGCCGCCCGGGGAGCTGTTTTTT. Its protein is CASSQEAGGPPGELFF.